This TCR beta chain was identified in a study of cytomegalovirus exposure and HLA in healthy donors. Study at large: Per a later analysis, the roughly 680 first-cohort and approximately 120 validation repertoires shared one platform. Study-wide findings and caveats: It was reported that the classifier diagnosed cytomegalovirus status with high specificity and sensitivity in both the original and validation cohorts. Cytomegalovirus-associated status was assigned to some 160 TCR beta chains. CMV antigen specificity of three CMV-associated chains was confirmed in vitro.

Note on this clone: What it recognizes is unknown.

Deletions cut 7 bases from V and 11 bases from J, with 29 bases between. This CDR3 contains 16 residues. Germline loops: CDR1 SNHLY, CDR2 FYNNEI. Method: immunoSEQ multiplex PCR; TCRdb's copy keeps in-frame clones and lacks some. Among under 200,000 clones listed, about 81% were seen once. V gene TRBV2 combines with J gene TRBJ1-2; D may be TRBD1 (6 bases). This TCR was recovered from a woman aged 30 to 39 in good health and CMV-seronegative. The specimen sequenced was PBMCs. CDR3 sequence: CASTTLQGTETMWYTF. Written as DNA, the CDR3 is TGTGCCAGCACCACGTTACAGGGTACGGAAACGATGTGGTACACCTTC.